This T cell receptor beta chain was sequenced for a study of regulatory T cells in long-lasting Graves disease. CDR3 length: 16 amino acids. Germline V lookup: CDR1 MDHEN, CDR2 SYDVKM. V lost 4 bases, J lost 2 bases, and 15 bases lay in between. Notes on the study in general: With 2,741 shared public clonotypes, persistent patients exceeded new patients, who shared about a thousand.

Time point meaning: newly diagnosed GD, antithyroid drugs for less than 3 months. The authors made the TCR library using RNA they extracted from PBMCs. With iRepertoire HTBI primers and Arm-PCR of CDR3 regions, TCR beta libraries were built. TCRdb re-derived calls from the multiplex PCR reads in MiXCR, one entry per CDR3 protein. The table includes about 620,000 distinct CDR3 sequences, approximately 15% detected once. The sample holds many counts of this clonotype. As yet, its antigen is unknown. The sample also formed part of further work on T cells in Graves' hyperthyroidism and ophthalmopathy.

The clonotype was recovered from a woman under 40 with Graves disease. Specimen: peripheral blood mononuclear cells (PBMCs), collected at new diagnosis, from a patient treated with antithyroid drugs. V gene TRBV28 combines with J gene TRBJ1-5; D is unresolved. The CDR3 loop is CASSSGPKGGNQPQHF. The DNA of the CDR3 is TGTGCCAGCAGTTCCGGGCCGAAGGGTGGCAATCAGCCCCAGCATTTT.